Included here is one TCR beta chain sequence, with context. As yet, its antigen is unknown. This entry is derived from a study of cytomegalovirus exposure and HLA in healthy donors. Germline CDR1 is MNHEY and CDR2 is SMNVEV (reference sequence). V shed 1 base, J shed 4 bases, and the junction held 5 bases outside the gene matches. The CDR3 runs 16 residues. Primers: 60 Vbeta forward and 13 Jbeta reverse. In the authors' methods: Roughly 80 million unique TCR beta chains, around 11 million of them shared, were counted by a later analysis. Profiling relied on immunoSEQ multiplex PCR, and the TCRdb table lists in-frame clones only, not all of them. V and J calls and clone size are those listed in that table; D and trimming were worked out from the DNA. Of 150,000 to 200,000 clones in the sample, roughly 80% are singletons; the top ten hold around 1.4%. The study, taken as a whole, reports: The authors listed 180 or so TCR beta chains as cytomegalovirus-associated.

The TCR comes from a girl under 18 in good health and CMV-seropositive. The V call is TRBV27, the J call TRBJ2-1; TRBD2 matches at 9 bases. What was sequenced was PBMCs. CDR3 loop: CASSLYGGREYNEQFF. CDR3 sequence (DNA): TGTGCCAGCAGTTTATACGGCGGGAGGGAGTACAATGAGCAGTTCTTC.